This T cell receptor (beta chain) originates from a study of blood T cell repertoires in COVID-19. As for the study in general: From the United States, Italy and Spain came samples of acute and convalescent COVID-19.

From germline, CDR1 is SGDLS and CDR2 YYNGEE. V was clipped by 4 bases and J by 4 bases; unmatched bases: 5. The CDR3 covers 13 residues. Assay used: immunoSEQ multiplex PCR; TCRdb lists only in-frame clones, some missing. The repertoire has approximately 80,000 clones, approximately 85% of them found once; the top ten carry approximately 46%. The gene calls are TRBV9 and TRBJ2-7, with 7 bases identical to TRBD2. The sequence came from a human donor in a cohort sampled during active COVID-19. The specimen sequenced was peripheral blood. The CDR3 region is CASSPGGNYEQYF. DNA of the CDR3: TGTGCCAGCAGCCCCGGGGGGAATTACGAGCAGTACTTC.